This is a list of T cell receptor beta chains from one sample in a study of T cell repertoires in cytomegalovirus infection. Their cognate antigens are unknown. Using its own MiXCR run on the reads, TCRdb lists one record per CDR3 protein. Of a few hundred thousand distinct CDR3 sequences listed, about 39% were seen once; the top ten hold 48%. The material sequenced was cultured PBMCs, taken from culture after CMV antigen stimulation. The origin of the receptors is a human donor in good health (CMV status not recorded). Some clones in this sample may be carry-over from other donors' samples. The CDR3 runs from the conserved cysteine through the conserved F or W. The D gene is left open where the match is weak. Not all rows give a size; the values are once, few, many and, for expanded clones, a class.

TRBV15,.,.,TRBJ1-5,CATSRDKGRNQPQHF,TGTGCCACCAGCAGAGATAAAGGCCGGAATCAGCCCCAGCATTTT
TRBV20-1,TRBD1,.,TRBJ2-5,CSATRTGGAETQYF,TGCAGTGCTACGCGGACAGGGGGCGCCGAGACCCAGTACTTC
TRBV7-2,.,many,TRBJ2-5,CASSLVTAAWYQETQYF,TGTGCCAGCAGCTTAGTGACGGCCGCCTGGTACCAAGAGACCCAGTACTTC
TRBV7-2,.,many,TRBJ2-3,CASSLRGGTPSTDTQYF,TGTGCCAGCAGCTTAAGAGGGGGGACACCTAGCACAGATACGCAGTATTTT
TRBV12-3/TRBV12-4,TRBD2,few,TRBJ2-5,CATSLAGDETQYF,TGTGCCACCTCCCTAGCGGGAGATGAGACCCAGTACTTC
TRBV7-6,.,few,TRBJ2-1,CASSPRRSSGLNEQFF,TGTGCCAGCAGCCCTAGACGATCCAGCGGCCTCAATGAGCAGTTCTTC
TRBV12-3/TRBV12-4,TRBD2,.,TRBJ2-1,CASSSGGFDNEQFF,TGTGCCAGCAGTTCGGGGGGGTTCGACAATGAGCAGTTCTTC
TRBV7-6,.,many,TRBJ2-7,CASSPRQSSYEQYF,TGTGCCAGCAGCCCTAGACAGAGCTCCTACGAGCAGTACTTC
TRBV6-2/TRBV6-3,.,.,TRBJ2-6,CASSYSGSASGANVLTF,TGTGCCAGCAGTTACTCGGGGTCGGCGTCCGGGGCCAACGTCCTGACTTTC
TRBV12-3/TRBV12-4,.,.,TRBJ1-1,CASSLGRANTEAFF,TGTGCCAGCAGTTTAGGTAGGGCGAACACTGAAGCTTTCTTT
TRBV7-2,.,few,TRBJ2-1,CASSFTGYEQFF,TGTGCCAGCAGCTTCACAGGGTATGAGCAGTTCTTC
TRBV7-6,.,.,TRBJ2-3,CASSLEPLGQIPGDTQYF,TGTGCCAGCAGCTTAGAGCCCCTTGGACAGATCCCCGGAGATACGCAGTATTTT
TRBV7-9,.,.,TRBJ1-4,CASSPGRSNEKLFF,TGTGCCAGCAGCCCCGGACGGAGTAATGAAAAACTGTTTTTT
TRBV18,.,.,TRBJ1-1,CASSPQQDTEAFF,TGTGCCAGCTCACCCCAGCAAGACACTGAAGCTTTCTTT
TRBV4-1,.,.,TRBJ1-1,CASSAGAPVDLRNTEAFF,TGCGCCAGCAGCGCAGGGGCTCCCGTTGATTTGAGGAACACTGAAGCTTTCTTT
TRBV6-2/TRBV6-3,.,.,TRBJ2-7,CASSRSTYYEQYF,TGTGCCAGCAGTCGATCGACCTATTACGAGCAGTACTTC
TRBV12-3/TRBV12-4,TRBD2,few,TRBJ2-1,CASSFGGTSSSEQFF,TGTGCCAGCAGTTTTGGGGGGACTAGCAGCTCTGAGCAGTTCTTC
TRBV10-3,.,.,TRBJ1-1,CAILPASGDTEAFF,TGTGCCATCCTACCCGCTTCGGGCGACACTGAAGCTTTCTTT
TRBV20-1,.,.,TRBJ1-4,CSAEGGAEKLFF,TGCAGTGCAGAGGGGGGGGCTGAAAAACTGTTTTTT
TRBV7-6,.,.,TRBJ2-7,CASSFRQGIDEQYF,TGTGCCAGCAGCTTCCGGCAGGGAATCGACGAGCAGTACTTC
TRBV9,.,.,TRBJ2-7,CASSVASTSYEQYF,TGTGCCAGCAGCGTAGCCTCGACCTCCTACGAGCAGTACTTC
TRBV7-8,.,many,TRBJ1-1,CASSLPGGEAFF,TGTGCCAGCAGTTTGCCGGGAGGGGAAGCTTTCTTT
TRBV15,.,.,TRBJ2-7,CATSPRLLSGSYEQYF,TGTGCCACCAGCCCCCGGCTGCTGAGCGGAAGCTACGAGCAGTACTTC
TRBV7-2,.,few,TRBJ2-5,CASSLGDPSPQETQYF,TGTGCCAGCAGCTTAGGGGACCCGTCGCCCCAAGAGACCCAGTACTTC
TRBV12-3/TRBV12-4,TRBD2,few,TRBJ2-3,CASSFRLAGAGDTQYF,TGTGCCAGCAGTTTTAGGCTAGCGGGGGCGGGAGATACGCAGTATTTT
TRBV11-2,.,.,TRBJ1-2,CASSLTPVGYGYTF,TGTGCCAGCAGCCTCACTCCCGTCGGCTATGGCTACACCTTC
TRBV11-2,TRBD2,few,TRBJ2-1,CASSLLLAGVGADEQFF,TGTGCCAGCAGCTTGCTCCTAGCGGGAGTGGGGGCAGATGAGCAGTTCTTC
TRBV12-3/TRBV12-4,.,many,TRBJ2-3,CASSLSDTQYF,TGTGCCAGCAGCTTATCAGATACGCAGTATTTT
TRBV12-3/TRBV12-4,TRBD2,.,TRBJ2-1,CASSFRGPGLAGVNEQFF,TGTGCCAGCAGTTTCCGGGGACCGGGACTAGCGGGAGTGAATGAGCAGTTCTTC
TRBV11-2,.,few,TRBJ2-7,CASSLQVGAHYEQYF,TGTGCCAGCAGCTTACAGGTCGGAGCCCACTACGAGCAGTACTTC
TRBV6-6,.,.,TRBJ1-3,CASSARQASSGNTIYF,TGTGCCAGCAGTGCAAGACAGGCCAGCTCTGGAAACACCATATATTTT
TRBV2,TRBD1,.,TRBJ1-5,CASSGGQLNQPQHF,TGTGCCAGCAGCGGGGGACAGCTCAATCAGCCCCAGCATTTT
TRBV6-6,.,.,TRBJ1-1,CAYGANMNTEAFF,TGTGCCTATGGGGCGAACATGAACACTGAAGCTTTCTTT
TRBV20-1,TRBD1,few,TRBJ1-6,CSARVRQDRGSYNSPLHF,TGCAGTGCTAGAGTTAGGCAGGACAGGGGTTCCTATAATTCACCCCTCCACTTT
TRBV10-3,.,.,TRBJ2-3,CAISEALMMYF,TGTGCCATCAGTGAGGCCCTAATGATGTATTTT
TRBV7-9,.,.,TRBJ2-1,CASIGSDRSSYNEQFF,TGTGCCAGCATCGGATCGGACCGAAGCTCCTACAATGAGCAGTTCTTC
TRBV27,.,.,TRBJ2-5,CASRSQGQETQYF,TGTGCCAGTCGATCACAGGGCCAAGAGACCCAGTACTTC
TRBV7-2,TRBD1,.,TRBJ1-5,CASSFTGGEQPQHF,TGTGCCAGCAGTTTTACAGGGGGTGAGCAGCCCCAGCATTTT
TRBV10-3,.,.,TRBJ2-1,CAISESGNSYNEQFF,TGTGCCATCAGTGAGTCCGGGAACTCCTACAATGAGCAGTTCTTC
TRBV20-1,TRBD1,.,TRBJ2-5,CSVSQGAGMSQETQYF,TGCAGTGTCTCCCAGGGGGCAGGAATGTCCCAAGAGACCCAGTACTTC
TRBV6-5,.,.,TRBJ2-7,CASSYSGGATSEQYF,TGTGCCAGCAGTTACTCGGGTGGGGCGACTTCCGAGCAGTACTTC
TRBV18,.,.,TRBJ1-1,CASSALGGGNTEAFF,TGTGCCAGCTCAGCATTGGGTGGCGGGAACACTGAAGCTTTCTTT
TRBV12-3/TRBV12-4,.,.,TRBJ2-7,CASHRSGGYYEQYF,TGTGCCTCACACCGTAGCGGCGGGTACTACGAGCAGTACTTC
TRBV12-3/TRBV12-4,TRBD1,.,TRBJ1-1,CASRPTTGETEAFF,TGTGCCAGCAGACCCACGACAGGGGAGACTGAAGCTTTCTTT
TRBV28,.,few,TRBJ1-5,CASSRGTYSNQPQHF,TGTGCCAGCAGTCGAGGGACATATAGCAATCAGCCCCAGCATTTT
TRBV6-2/TRBV6-3,TRBD1,.,TRBJ1-5,CASNDRGSQPQHF,TGTGCCAGCAATGACAGGGGTAGTCAGCCCCAGCATTTT
TRBV15,.,.,TRBJ2-1,CATSRGQYNEQFF,TGTGCCACCAGCAGAGGACAATACAATGAGCAGTTCTTC
TRBV19,.,few,TRBJ2-7,CASILVGYEQYF,TGTGCCAGTATCCTCGTGGGTTACGAGCAGTACTTC
TRBV11-2,TRBD1,.,TRBJ2-7,CASSPRTGAVDEQYF,TGTGCCAGCAGCCCCCGGACAGGGGCGGTCGACGAGCAGTACTTC
TRBV6-6,TRBD2,.,TRBJ2-3,CASSYSLAPTDTQYF,TGTGCCAGCAGTTACTCACTAGCGCCCACAGATACGCAGTATTTT
TRBV7-2,TRBD2,.,TRBJ2-7,CASSLGTSGSEQYF,TGTGCCAGCAGCTTAGGGACTAGCGGGAGCGAGCAGTACTTC